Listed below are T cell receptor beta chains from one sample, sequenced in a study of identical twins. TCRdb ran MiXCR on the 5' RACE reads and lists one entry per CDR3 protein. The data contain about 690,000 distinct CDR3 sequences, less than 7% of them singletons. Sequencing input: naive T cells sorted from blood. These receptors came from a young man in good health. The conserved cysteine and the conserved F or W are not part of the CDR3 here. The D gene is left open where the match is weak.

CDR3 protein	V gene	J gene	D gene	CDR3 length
ASSSYRGPESWY	TRBV27	TRBJ2-5	TRBD1	12
SARDRGRGYT	TRBV20-1	TRBJ1-2	-	10
ASSETSGRYNEQF	TRBV12-3/TRBV12-4	TRBJ2-1	TRBD2	13
ASSNREEDTQY	TRBV6-6	TRBJ2-3	TRBD2	11
SAGTSLNEQF	TRBV29-1	TRBJ2-1	TRBD2	10
ASSCQPQH	TRBV27	TRBJ1-5	-	8
ASSLDVSGVTDTQY	TRBV7-2	TRBJ2-3	TRBD2	14
ATSDPGGESNQPQH	TRBV24-1	TRBJ1-5	-	14
SAVRGSDRTGELF	TRBV29-1	TRBJ2-2	-	13
SATSGTSGFRRGFTQY	TRBV20-1	TRBJ2-3	TRBD2	16
ASTVGGLRQTYEQY	TRBV27	TRBJ2-7	TRBD2	14
ASSRLAGGSNEQF	TRBV5-1	TRBJ2-1	TRBD2	13
SVGRSGGNTIY	TRBV29-1	TRBJ1-3	-	11
ASSPQGSGANVLT	TRBV12-3/TRBV12-4	TRBJ2-6	-	13
ASRVTGNQPQH	TRBV6-1	TRBJ1-5	-	11